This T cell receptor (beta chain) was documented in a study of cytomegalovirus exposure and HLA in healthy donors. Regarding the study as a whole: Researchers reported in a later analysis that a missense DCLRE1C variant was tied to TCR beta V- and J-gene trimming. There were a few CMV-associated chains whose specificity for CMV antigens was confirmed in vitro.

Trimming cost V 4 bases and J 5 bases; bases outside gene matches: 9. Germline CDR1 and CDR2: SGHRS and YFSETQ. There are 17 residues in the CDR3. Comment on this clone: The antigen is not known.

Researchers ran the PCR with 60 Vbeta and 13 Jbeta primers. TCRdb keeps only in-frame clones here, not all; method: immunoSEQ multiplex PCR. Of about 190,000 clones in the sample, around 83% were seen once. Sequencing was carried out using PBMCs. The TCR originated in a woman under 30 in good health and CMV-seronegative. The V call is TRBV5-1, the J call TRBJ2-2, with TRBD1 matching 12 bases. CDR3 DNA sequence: TGCGCCAGCAGCCCAGGGACAGGGGGCGCCAGGACCGGGGAGCTGTTTTTT. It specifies CASSPGTGGARTGELFF.